One and the same sample provided the 31 T cell receptor beta chains below, sequenced in a study of blood T cell repertoires in COVID-19. Only in-frame clones appear in the TCRdb table, and some are missing; sequencing was by immunoSEQ multiplex PCR. The data contain a few hundred thousand clones, about 90% of them singletons. The sequenced sample was PBMCs or T cells enriched from blood (not recorded which). The source is a woman in her 30s who had recovered from COVID-19.

V gene TRBV30 combines with J gene TRBJ1-5, with 8 bases identical to TRBD1. After removal of 3 bases from V and 9 bases from J, the junction contained 16 bases not matched to a gene. The CDR3 sequence is 16 residues long. The germline V gene encodes CDR1 GTSNPN and CDR2 SVGIG (reference sequence). The CDR3 DNA follows: TGTGCCTGGAGCCCCCCCCTGACGGGACAGGTTCGGCCCCAGCATTTT. As protein: CAWSPPLTGQVRPQHF.

The V gene is TRBV5-8, the J gene TRBJ2-5; 11 bases map to TRBD2. Per the germline V gene, CDR1 is SGHTS and CDR2 is YDEGEE. With 2 bases clipped from V and 5 bases from J, the junction kept 8 bases outside the gene matches. This CDR3 region has 16 residues. The CDR3 spells CASSFGLAGGEETQYF. CDR3 DNA sequence: TGTGCCAGCAGCTTTGGGCTAGCGGGAGGCGAGGAGACCCAGTACTTC. The complete variable domain, with remaining parts taken from reference TRBV5-8 and TRBJ2-5, reads EAGVTQSPTHLIKTRGQQATLRCSPISGHTSVYWYQQALGLGLQFLLWYDEGEERNRGNFPPRFSGRQFPNYSSELNVNALELEDSALYLCASSFGLAGGEETQYFGPGTRLLVL.

This chain connects TRBV6-5 to TRBJ2-1, with 10 bases that match TRBD2. Germline CDR1 reads MNHEY; CDR2 reads SVGAGI. The junction had 8 bases not matched to a gene; V was cut back by 6 bases and J by 6 bases. The length of the CDR3 is 15 residues. The CDR3 DNA reads as TGTGCCAGCAGCGCGCTAGCGGGAGCCTCCAATGAGCAGTTCTTC. Translation gives CASSALAGASNEQFF.

The CDR3, as DNA: TGTGCCAGCGAAATGGGGGGGTATAACACTGAAGCTTTCTTT. It codes for CASEMGGYNTEAFF. The chain carries TRBV28 and TRBJ1-1; D may be TRBD1 (5 bases). CDR1 MDHEN and CDR2 SYDVKM come from the germline V gene. The CDR3 totals 14 residues. Trimming cost V 8 bases and J 2 bases, with 15 bases left between them.

The DNA of the CDR3 is TGTGCCAGCGGAGGCGGCGGGGAGCTGTTTTTT. Its protein is CASGGGGELFF. The chain couples TRBV27 to TRBJ2-2; TRBD2 is a possible D gene (5 bases). The CDR3 runs to 11 residues. Germline lookup yields CDR1 MNHEY and CDR2 SMNVEV (reference sequence). V lost 8 bases, J lost 7 bases, and 8 bases lay in between.

The chain carries TRBV5-5 and TRBJ2-5; D unclear. The CDR3 is 15 amino acids. Germline V lookup: CDR1 SGHKS, CDR2 YYEKEE (reference sequence). V lost 0 bases and J 4 bases, leaving 13 bases between the germline ends. DNA for the CDR3: TGTGCCAGCAGCTTGGCTGTCGCCATCGGAGAGACCCAGTACTTC. Translating it yields CASSLAVAIGETQYF.

The J gene is TRBJ1-1, the V gene TRBV4-2; D is undetermined. This CDR3 comprises 13 residues. Per germline, CDR1 LGHNA and CDR2 YNFKEQ. Trimming took 0 bases from V and 6 from J, leaving 8 bases between them. CDR3 DNA: TGTGCCAGCAGCCAAGATGGGAGCGCTGAAGCTTTCTTT. The encoded protein is CASSQDGSAEAFF.

The V gene is TRBV7-9, the J gene TRBJ1-2; D ambiguous. V was clipped by 6 bases and J by 2 bases, with 10 bases between them. CDR1 is SEHNR and CDR2 is FQNEAQ in the germline V gene (reference sequence). The CDR3 runs 13 residues. CDR3 nucleotides: TGTGCCAGCAGGGGGAGTTTAAACTATGGCTACACCTTC. It specifies CASRGSLNYGYTF.

The V and J genes are TRBV28 and TRBJ2-5; D is possibly TRBD1 (6 bases). CDR1 MDHEN and CDR2 SYDVKM come from the germline V gene. V lost 6 bases and J 4 bases, leaving 15 bases between the germline ends. The CDR3 length is 14 residues. The CDR3 loop reads CASRSRQDPETQYF. CDR3 nucleotides: TGTGCCAGCAGGTCGCGACAGGACCCAGAGACCCAGTACTTC.

DNA of the CDR3: TGTGCCAGCAGCTTGTTAGGGGGCATAGATAACTATGGCTACACCTTC. It yields the protein CASSLLGGIDNYGYTF. The chain combines TRBV5-6 with TRBJ1-2, with 7 nucleotides matching TRBD1. The J segment lost 1 base and the V segment lost 1 base, leaving 7 bases of the junction unmatched. The CDR3 loop spans 16 amino acids. CDR1 and CDR2 from the germline V gene are SGHDT and YYEEEE. Variable domain in full (rest from reference TRBV5-6 and TRBJ1-2): DAGVTQSPTHLIKTRGQQVTLRCSPKSGHDTVSWYQQALGQGPQFIFQYYEEEERQRGNFPDRFSGHQFPNYSSELNVNALLLGDSALYLCASSLLGGIDNYGYTFGSGTRLTVV.

This clone was recorded a few times. This chain uses TRBV10-3 with TRBJ1-2; 7 bases map to TRBD1. V was clipped by 10 bases and J by 3 bases; unmatched bases: 14. CDR3 length: 15 amino acids. CDR1 is ENHRY and CDR2 is SYGVKD in the germline V gene. The CDR3 nucleotides are TGTGCCACCCAAGCAGGGGGATCCGTCGACTATGGCTACACCTTC. Encoded protein: CATQAGGSVDYGYTF.

The rearrangement links TRBV25-1 to TRBJ1-5; D is uncertain. This CDR3 region has 15 residues. Germline V CDR1 and CDR2: MGHDK, SYGVNS. V gave up 3 bases and J gave up 0 bases, with 9 bases separating them. The CDR3 DNA sequence: TGTGCCAGCAGTGACAGTTCTCGTAGCAATCAGCCCCAGCATTTT. This translates into CASSDSSRSNQPQHF.

The chain recombines TRBV12-5 with TRBJ2-7; perhaps TRBD1 as D (6 bases). There are 13 residues in the CDR3. V was pared by 6 bases and J by 7 bases, with 16 bases between. Per germline, CDR1 LGHNT and CDR2 FRNRAP. For the CDR3, the DNA is TGTGCTAGTGGCCCGATCGGACAGTTTGAGCAGTACTTC. Protein product: CASGPIGQFEQYF.

The gene calls are TRBV30 and TRBJ2-5; tentatively, D is TRBD2 (6 bases). The V and J ends lost 3 bases and 4 bases respectively, with 12 bases between them. Looked up from germline, CDR1 is GTSNPN and CDR2 is SVGIG (reference sequence). This CDR3 is built from 13 residues. In DNA form, the CDR3 reads TGTGCCTGGAGCCAGACTAGGGCAGAGACCCAGTACTTC. It is translated as CAWSQTRAETQYF.

This sequence joins TRBV9 and TRBJ2-1; D gene uncertain. The CDR3 totals 12 residues. Germline CDR1 and CDR2: SGDLS and YYNGEE. V shed 4 bases and J shed 5 bases, with 7 bases lying between them. CDR3 nucleotides: TGTGCCAGCAGCCCAGAGGACAATGAGCAGTTCTTC. It translates to CASSPEDNEQFF.

This clone was detected once. The chain is built from TRBV24-1 and TRBJ1-1; TRBD1 is a possible D gene (6 bases). V was cut by 4 bases and J by 11 bases, with 16 bases left in between. Germline CDR1 and CDR2: KGHDR and SFDVKD. This CDR3 has 13 residues. CDR3 amino acids: CATSDRDTQGAFF. The CDR3 DNA sequence: TGTGCCACCAGTGACAGGGACACCCAGGGCGCTTTCTTT.

The chain joins TRBV6-4 to TRBJ1-4; maybe TRBD1 (6 bases). CDR1 is MRHNA, CDR2 SNTAGT, per germline. Trimming took 4 bases from V and 5 from J, leaving 8 bases between them. This CDR3 contains 13 residues. CDR3 DNA sequence: TGTGCCAGCAGTGTGGACAGAAATGAAAAACTGTTTTTT. Translating it yields CASSVDRNEKLFF.

This CDR3 reads CAISEYTGTAGLAGRPVEQYF. CDR3 DNA sequence: TGTGCCATCAGTGAGTATACAGGGACAGCCGGACTAGCGGGACGACCCGTCGAGCAGTACTTC. The chain links TRBV10-3 to TRBJ2-7, with 12 bases aligning to TRBD2. The CDR3 has 21 amino acids. Per the germline V gene, CDR1 is ENHRY and CDR2 is SYGVKD. V trimming: 1 base; J trimming: 6 bases; junction bases outside the gene matches: 22.

This clone was picked up one time. The chain employs TRBV10-1 and TRBJ2-7; 13 positions match TRBD2. Germline assignment: CDR1 WNHNN and CDR2 SYGVQD (reference sequence). With V trimmed by 6 bases and J by 4 bases, 6 bases remained unmatched. The CDR3 has 15 amino acids. The CDR3 sequence: CASSLLAGGPYEQYF. For the CDR3, the DNA is TGCGCCAGCAGCTTACTAGCGGGAGGGCCTTACGAGCAGTACTTC.

The chain combines TRBV25-1 with TRBJ2-1; D remains unclear. V lost 6 bases to trimming and J lost 3 bases, with 12 bases between them. The CDR3 has 14 residues. CDR1 is MGHDK, CDR2 SYGVNS, per germline. The CDR3, as DNA: TGTGCCAGCAGCGGTTTTGAACTCTACAATGAGCAGTTCTTC. Translating gives CASSGFELYNEQFF.

The chain is built from TRBV21-1 and TRBJ2-4; the table's D call, TRBD2, was not checked against the DNA. TRBV21-1 is labeled a pseudogene. CDR3 length equals 17 residues. CDR3 sequence: CASSKRAGSEEGYIQYF. In DNA, the CDR3 is TGTGCCAGCAGCAAAAGGGCCGGGTCCGAGGAGGGATACATTCAGTACTTC.

A single count supports this clone. The gene calls are TRBV28 and TRBJ2-5; the D gene is possibly TRBD2 (5 bases). The CDR3 is 16 amino acids. The V end was cut by 4 bases, the J end by 1 base, with 16 bases between. From germline, CDR1 is MDHEN and CDR2 SYDVKM. The CDR3 region has the DNA TGTGCCAGCAGTTGGATTACTGGGAGACCCCAAGAGACCCAGTACTTC. Encoded protein: CASSWITGRPQETQYF. The entire variable domain, with the rest obtained from reference TRBV28 and TRBJ2-5, is as follows: DVKVTQSSRYLVKRTGEKVFLECVQDMDHENMFWYRQDPGLGLRLIYFSYDVKMKEKGDIPEGYSVSREKKERFSLILESASTNQTSMYLCASSWITGRPQETQYFGPGTRLLVL.

The rearrangement uses TRBV30 and TRBJ2-7; TRBD2 aligns across 8 bases. Trimming at V came to 1 base and at J to 2 bases, leaving 19 bases not matched to a gene. Germline V CDR1 and CDR2: GTSNPN, SVGIG (reference sequence). The CDR3 length is 19 residues. The CDR3 loop reads CAWSAFPPRLSGGTYEQYF. CDR3 DNA sequence: TGTGCCTGGAGTGCTTTCCCCCCCCGACTAAGCGGGGGTACCTACGAGCAGTACTTC.

Notes on this clone: This sample also contains other DNA sequences that code for the same CDR3. The chain uses TRBV9 and TRBJ2-2; a weak D match, TRBD1 (6 bases). The CDR3 consists of 14 residues. Germline values: CDR1 SGDLS, CDR2 YYNGEE. Trimming stripped 4 bases from V and 1 base from J, with 8 bases between. The CDR3 DNA reads as TGTGCCAGCAGCCTGACAGGGAACACCGGGGAGCTGTTTTTT. Encoded protein: CASSLTGNTGELFF.

The rearrangement links TRBV27 to TRBJ1-4; 9 nucleotides line up with TRBD1. Germline values: CDR1 MNHEY, CDR2 SMNVEV (reference sequence). Trimming at V came to 7 bases and at J to 7 bases, leaving 13 bases not matched to a gene. CDR3 length: 16 residues. CDR3 in amino acids: CASTRTGGFSSEKLFF. The CDR3 nucleotides read TGTGCCAGCACCCGTACAGGGGGCTTTTCGAGTGAAAAACTGTTTTTT.

The chain is built from TRBV7-8 and TRBJ1-3; possible D gene TRBD1, 6 bases. CDR1 and CDR2 from the germline V gene are SGHVS and FQNEAQ. The V end lost 5 bases, the J end lost 0 bases, and 8 bases lay between the germline ends. This CDR3 spans 14 amino acids. The CDR3 sequence: CASSQDSSGNTIYF. The CDR3 DNA is TGTGCCAGCAGCCAGGACAGCTCTGGAAACACCATATATTTT. Using reference TRBV7-8 and TRBJ1-3 for the parts outside the CDR3, the full variable domain is GAGVSQSPRYKVAKRGQDVALRCDPISGHVSLFWYQQALGQGPEFLTYFQNEAQLDKSGLPSDRFFAERPEGSVSTLKIQRTQQEDSAVYLCASSQDSSGNTIYFGEGSWLTVV.

The CDR3: CASNYGGLLSSYEQYF. The CDR3 DNA is TGTGCCAGCAACTATGGAGGACTACTAAGCTCCTACGAGCAGTACTTC. This chain links TRBV6-6 with TRBJ2-7; D is perhaps TRBD2 (6 bases). CDR1 and CDR2 (germline): MNHNY, SVGAGI (reference sequence). CDR3 length: 16 residues. Trimming shortened V by 7 bases and J by 0 bases, and 19 bases separated the two germline ends.

The chain joins TRBV18 to TRBJ2-1, with D maybe TRBD2 (6 bases). The CDR3 is 15 residues long. V was trimmed by 6 bases and J by 6 bases, leaving 18 bases between them. Germline-derived CDR1 and CDR2 are KGHSH and LQKENI. The CDR3 DNA sequence: TGTGCCAGCTCTCCCCTAGCGACCGGATCCAATGAGCAGTTCTTC. Amino acid sequence: CASSPLATGSNEQFF.

The chain joins TRBV18 to TRBJ1-6, with a tentative D call TRBD1 (5 bases). The CDR3 loop spans 13 amino acids. V dropped 2 bases and J dropped 8 bases, with 7 bases sitting between them. Looked up from germline, CDR1 is KGHSH and CDR2 is LQKENI. In DNA, the CDR3 is TGTGCCAGCTCACCAGAACAGGATTCACCCCTCCACTTT. Protein: CASSPEQDSPLHF.

The gene calls are TRBV24-1 and TRBJ2-2; no clear D. V was clipped by 3 bases and J by 6 bases, with 4 bases between them. The CDR3 has 12 residues. CDR1 KGHDR and CDR2 SFDVKD come from the germline V gene. CDR3 sequence (DNA): TGTGCCACCAGTGATCTCTCCGGGGAGCTGTTTTTT. This translates into CATSDLSGELFF.

The chain employs TRBV3-1 (or the pseudogene TRBV3-2) and TRBJ1-2; D not certain. Germline V CDR1 and CDR2: LGHDT, YNNKEL (reference sequence). The CDR3 length is 15 residues. The V and J ends lost 0 bases and 4 bases respectively, with 12 bases between them. The CDR3 loop is CASSQDLGNFYGYTF. The DNA of the CDR3 is TGTGCCAGCAGCCAAGATCTAGGAAACTTCTATGGCTACACCTTC.